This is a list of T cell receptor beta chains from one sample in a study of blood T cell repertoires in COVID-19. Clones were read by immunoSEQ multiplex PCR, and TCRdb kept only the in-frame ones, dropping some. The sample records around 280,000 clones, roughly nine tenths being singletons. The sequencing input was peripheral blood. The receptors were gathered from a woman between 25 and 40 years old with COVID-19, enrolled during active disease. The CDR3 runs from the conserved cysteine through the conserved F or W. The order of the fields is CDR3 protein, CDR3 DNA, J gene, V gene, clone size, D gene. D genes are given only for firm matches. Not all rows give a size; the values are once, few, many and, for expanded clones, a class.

CDR3: CATSDLYRLAEQGVAIMNTEAFF
DNA: TGTGCCACCAGTGATTTGTATCGGTTGGCAGAACAGGGTGTCGCCATTATGAACACTGAAGCTTTCTTT
J: TRBJ1-1
V: TRBV24-1
size: once
D: NA

CDR3: CASSFSGGAMNEQFF
DNA: TGTGCCAGCAGTTTTAGCGGGGGGGCCATGAATGAGCAGTTCTTC
J: TRBJ2-1
V: TRBV27
size: NA
D: TRBD2

CDR3: CASSYRRDYATGELFF
DNA: TGTGCCAGCAGTTACCGCCGGGACTACGCCACCGGGGAGCTGTTTTTT
J: TRBJ2-2
V: TRBV6-5
size: NA
D: TRBD2

CDR3: CASRPADLTVQETQYF
DNA: TGTGCCAGTAGACCGGCAGACTTAACTGTCCAAGAGACCCAGTACTTC
J: TRBJ2-5
V: TRBV19
size: NA
D: NA

CDR3: CASTESASSYNSPLHF
DNA: TGCGCCAGCACGGAAAGCGCTAGCTCCTATAATTCACCCCTCCACTTT
J: TRBJ1-6
V: TRBV4-1
size: few
D: NA

CDR3: CASSLRDSIYEQYF
DNA: TGTGCCAGTAGCCTAAGGGACAGCATCTACGAGCAGTACTTC
J: TRBJ2-7
V: TRBV19
size: NA
D: TRBD1

CDR3: CASSWLTGGTPPYYGYTF
DNA: TGTGCCAGCAGCTGGTTGACAGGGGGTACTCCGCCGTACTATGGCTACACCTTC
J: TRBJ1-2
V: TRBV5-5
size: few
D: TRBD1

CDR3: CASQRGGSGNTIYF
DNA: TGTGCCAGCCAACGAGGCGGCTCTGGAAACACCATATATTTT
J: TRBJ1-3
V: TRBV19
size: NA
D: NA

CDR3: CASSQPRQGGASGNTIYF
DNA: TGCGCCAGCAGCCAACCCCGACAAGGAGGGGCTTCTGGAAACACCATATATTTT
J: TRBJ1-3
V: TRBV4-1
size: NA
D: NA

CDR3: CASSPDRVEGYTF
DNA: TGTGCCAGCTCACCGGACAGGGTCGAGGGCTACACCTTC
J: TRBJ1-2
V: TRBV18
size: NA
D: TRBD1

CDR3: CASSFGPLGDQYF
DNA: TGTGCCAGCAGTTTTGGGCCCTTGGGTGACCAGTACTTC
J: TRBJ2-5
V: TRBV12-3/TRBV12-4
size: NA
D: NA

CDR3: CASKGQGRDEQFF
DNA: TGTGCCAGCAAGGGGCAGGGTCGAGATGAGCAGTTCTTC
J: TRBJ2-1
V: TRBV3-1/TRBV3-2
size: NA
D: NA

CDR3: CAREEGETTYGYTF
DNA: TGTGCCCGAGAGGAAGGAGAGACCACCTATGGCTACACCTTC
J: TRBJ1-2
V: TRBV2
size: NA
D: NA

CDR3: CASSEGWGVEKLFF
DNA: TGTGCCAGCAGTGAGGGATGGGGGGTTGAAAAACTGTTTTTT
J: TRBJ1-4
V: TRBV2
size: NA
D: NA

CDR3: CATEQEDSPLHF
DNA: TGTGCCACCGAACAAGAGGATTCACCCCTCCACTTT
J: TRBJ1-6
V: TRBV6-5
size: few
D: NA

CDR3: CATSRVVGGDTQYF
DNA: TGTGCCACCAGCAGAGTCGTGGGGGGGGATACGCAGTATTTT
J: TRBJ2-3
V: TRBV15
size: NA
D: TRBD2

CDR3: CASSVEAGLDYEQYF
DNA: TGTGCCAGCAGCGTAGAGGCGGGACTTGACTACGAGCAGTACTTC
J: TRBJ2-7
V: TRBV9
size: NA
D: NA

CDR3: CASSLPSGGAMGRNTQYF
DNA: TGTGCCAGCAGCTTACCCAGCGGGGGGGCGATGGGCAGGAATACGCAGTATTTT
J: TRBJ2-3
V: TRBV7-9
size: NA
D: TRBD2

CDR3: CASSLSGAHRRYGYTF
DNA: TGTGCCAGCAGTTTAAGCGGTGCTCACCGTAGGTATGGCTACACCTTC
J: TRBJ1-2
V: TRBV27
size: NA
D: NA

CDR3: CASSIGRNTEAFF
DNA: TGTGCCAGTAGTATAGGCAGAAACACTGAAGCTTTCTTT
J: TRBJ1-1
V: TRBV19
size: once
D: NA